Listed here are 32 T cell receptor beta chains from one sample, sequenced in a study of blood T cell repertoires in COVID-19. The table came from immunoSEQ multiplex PCR; TCRdb's copy has only in-frame clones and leaves some out. The table includes approximately 300,000 clones, roughly 90% detected once. Sample: PBMCs or T cells enriched from blood (not recorded which). The receptors were gathered from a woman in her twenties or thirties who had recovered from COVID-19.

This clone appeared once. The genes are TRBV27 and TRBJ1-2, with 7 bases fitting TRBD1. This CDR3 is 14 amino acids long. With V trimmed by 6 bases and J by 6 bases, 10 bases remained unmatched. Germline loops: CDR1 MNHEY, CDR2 SMNVEV (reference sequence). Here the CDR3 reads CASSHISRGDGYTF. In DNA, the CDR3 is TGTGCCAGCAGCCATATCTCCAGGGGGGATGGCTACACCTTC.

The V and J genes are TRBV7-2 and TRBJ2-5, with D tentatively TRBD2 (6 bases). CDR3 length: 14 residues. The V end lost 6 bases, the J end lost 7 bases, and 18 bases lay between the germline ends. CDR1 and CDR2 from the germline V gene are SGHTA and FQGNSA. CDR3 nucleotides: TGTGCCAGCAGGAGGACTGGGGAGGCGGGGACCCAGTACTTC. Its protein product is CASRRTGEAGTQYF.

V usage is TRBV6-5 and J usage is TRBJ1-2; D not certain. The germline CDR1 and CDR2 sequences are MNHEY and SVGAGI. V dropped 0 bases and J dropped 5 bases, with 13 bases sitting between them. The CDR3 covers 15 residues. For the CDR3, the DNA is TGTGCCAGCAGTTACTCTCCAGGATTAGGATATGGCTACACCTTC. It codes for CASSYSPGLGYGYTF.

This chain uses TRBV5-1 with TRBJ2-5, with 10 positions matching TRBD2. The CDR3 loop spans 14 amino acids. Germline lookup yields CDR1 SGHRS and CDR2 YFSETQ. V gave up 3 bases and J gave up 5 bases; unmatched junction bases: 4. In DNA, the CDR3 is TGCGCCAGCAGCTCTCTAGCGGGAGAGGAGACCCAGTACTTC. It translates to CASSSLAGEETQYF.

V gene TRBV19 combines with J gene TRBJ1-5; 9 bases match TRBD1. The CDR3 is 15 amino acids. CDR1 and CDR2 (germline): LNHDA, SQIVND (reference sequence). The trim removed 4 bases at V and 4 bases at J, leaving 5 bases unmatched. The DNA of the CDR3 is TGTGCCAGTAGTACGACAGGGGGAAGTAATCAGCCCCAGCATTTT. This encodes CASSTTGGSNQPQHF.

This chain uses TRBV7-9 with TRBJ1-4; TRBD1 aligns across 10 bases. This CDR3 comprises 15 residues. The germline CDR1 and CDR2 sequences are SEHNR and FQNEAQ (reference sequence). V lost 5 bases and J lost 8; bases outside the gene matches: 8. CDR3 in DNA: TGTGCCAGCAGCCCGGGACAGGGGATGGAGGAAAAACTGTTTTTT. This translates into CASSPGQGMEEKLFF.

The rearrangement links TRBV7-2 to TRBJ1-5, with D perhaps TRBD1 (6 bases). CDR3 length equals 13 residues. V was pared by 7 bases and J by 4 bases, with 11 bases between. Germline loops: CDR1 SGHTA, CDR2 FQGNSA. Written as DNA, the CDR3 is TGTGCCAGCACCGCACAGGGAAATCAGCCCCAGCATTTT. Protein: CASTAQGNQPQHF. Supplemented by reference TRBV7-2 and TRBJ1-5, the full variable domain reads GAGVSQSPSNKVTEKGKDVELRCDPISGHTALYWYRQSLGQGLEFLIYFQGNSAPDKSGLPSDRFSAERTGGSVSTLTIQRTQQEDSAVYLCASTAQGNQPQHFGDGTRLSIL.

V usage is TRBV4-2 and J usage is TRBJ1-1, with a possible D match to TRBD1 (6 bases). Per the germline V gene, CDR1 is LGHNA and CDR2 is YNFKEQ. Trimming took 0 bases from V and 5 from J, leaving 19 bases between them. The CDR3 extends over 17 amino acids. CDR3 region: CASSQDTLGGLWTEAFF. CDR3 bases: TGTGCCAGCAGCCAAGATACATTGGGGGGGCTTTGGACTGAAGCTTTCTTT.

The genes are TRBV11-2 and TRBJ1-4; 8 nucleotides match TRBD1. Germline V gives CDR1 SGHAT, CDR2 FQNNGV. The V and J ends lost 5 bases and 8 bases, in that order; junction bases with no gene match: 10. The CDR3 loop spans 15 amino acids. In nucleotides, the CDR3 is TGTGCCAGCAGCGTGATGACAGGGGCGGGAGAAAAACTGTTTTTT. It is translated as CASSVMTGAGEKLFF.

The V call is TRBV6-1, the J call TRBJ2-2; 8 bases align to TRBD1. From germline, CDR1 is MNHNS and CDR2 SASEGT. The CDR3 runs 17 residues. V trimming: 2 bases; J trimming: 4 bases; junction bases outside the gene matches: 9. The CDR3, as DNA: TGTGCCAGCAGTGAATCGTACAGGGGGTTGGGCACCGGGGAGCTGTTTTTT. Translated, it gives CASSESYRGLGTGELFF.

The rearrangement links TRBV5-1 to TRBJ1-4; tentative D call: TRBD1 (5 bases). Germline-derived CDR1 and CDR2 are SGHRS and YFSETQ. Trimming cost V 5 bases and J 6 bases, with 14 bases left between them. This CDR3 has 14 residues. The CDR3 sequence is CASSSGGTDEKLFF. The CDR3, as DNA: TGCGCCAGCAGTTCAGGCGGGACGGATGAAAAACTGTTTTTT.

This chain uses TRBV5-1 with TRBJ2-3, with D unresolved. The CDR3 is made up of 15 amino acids. The germline V gene encodes CDR1 SGHRS and CDR2 YFSETQ. Trimming pared 4 bases from V and 4 bases from J, leaving 16 bases between. The CDR3 spells CASSLFMETPDTQYF. DNA for the CDR3: TGCGCCAGCAGCCTTTTTATGGAGACCCCAGATACGCAGTATTTT.

The sample holds a few counts of this clone. This CDR3 is also generated by other DNA sequences in the sample. This chain links TRBV28 with TRBJ2-7; 10 bases agree with TRBD1. From germline, CDR1 is MDHEN and CDR2 SYDVKM. This CDR3 has 13 amino acids. V trimming: 6 bases; J trimming: 5 bases; junction bases outside the gene matches: 4. The chain's CDR3 is CASRRDRGHEQYF. CDR3 in DNA: TGTGCCAGCAGGCGGGACAGGGGTCACGAGCAGTACTTC.

The chain joins TRBV18 to TRBJ1-1, with 7 bases lining up with TRBD1. The germline V gene encodes CDR1 KGHSH and CDR2 LQKENI. The CDR3 has 15 amino acids. V was clipped by 2 bases and J by 4 bases; unmatched bases: 7. The CDR3 coding sequence is TGTGCCAGCTCACCATTGACAGGGCGAGGCACTGAAGCTTTCTTT. It is translated as CASSPLTGRGTEAFF.

The CDR3 region is CASSIELAGDPPEQFF. The CDR3 DNA follows: TGTGCCAGTAGTATAGAACTAGCGGGAGATCCCCCCGAGCAGTTCTTC. The chain combines TRBV19 with TRBJ2-1; 11 positions agree with TRBD2. The CDR3 loop spans 16 amino acids. Germline CDR1 is LNHDA and CDR2 is SQIVND (reference sequence). V gave up 0 bases and J gave up 10 bases; unmatched junction bases: 8.

The chain joins TRBV2 to TRBJ2-6; D remains ambiguous. Germline-derived CDR1 and CDR2 are SNHLY and FYNNEI. Between the trimmed V and J ends, which lost 4 bases and 1 base, there was a span of 8 bases. The CDR3 runs 15 residues. The CDR3 region has the DNA TGTGCCAGCAGTGCGCAGGCTTCTGGGGCCAACGTCCTGACTTTC. Amino acids: CASSAQASGANVLTF.

V is TRBV18 and J is TRBJ1-2; 7 nucleotides line up with TRBD1. CDR3 length: 15 residues. V lost 4 bases to trimming and J lost 2 bases; unmatched junction nucleotides: 7. CDR1 and CDR2 from the germline V gene are KGHSH and LQKENI. The CDR3 DNA sequence: TGTGCCAGCTCACAAACCGGGACAGCAAACTATGGCTACACCTTC. It yields the protein CASSQTGTANYGYTF.

This chain links TRBV5-1 with TRBJ2-2, with D perhaps TRBD2 (5 bases). CDR3 size: 12 residues. The germline CDR1 and CDR2 sequences are SGHRS and YFSETQ. V lost 5 bases and J 7 bases, leaving 9 bases between the germline ends. CDR3 amino acids: CASRERIGELFF. The CDR3 DNA reads TGCGCCAGCAGGGAGCGGATCGGGGAGCTGTTTTTT.

The gene calls are TRBV2 and TRBJ1-5; D uncertain. The germline V and J ends were trimmed by 6 bases and 4 bases, with 13 bases remaining between them. CDR1 and CDR2 (germline): SNHLY, FYNNEI. The CDR3 contains 14 residues. The CDR3 loop is CASSNQRGNQPQHF. CDR3 bases: TGTGCCAGCAGCAATCAACGAGGGAATCAGCCCCAGCATTTT.

The chain has TRBV18 and TRBJ1-4; 7 bases line up with TRBD1. Looked up from germline, CDR1 is KGHSH and CDR2 is LQKENI. Trimming cost V 3 bases and J 8 bases; bases outside gene matches: 9. The length of the CDR3 is 15 residues. The CDR3 sequence is CASSPRAQGGEKLFF. In DNA form, the CDR3 reads TGTGCCAGCTCACCGCGGGCTCAGGGGGGCGAAAAACTGTTTTTT.

The genes are TRBV27 and TRBJ1-5, with TRBD1 as a possible D gene (5 bases). The V end lost 2 bases, the J end lost 9 bases, and 23 bases lay between the germline ends. The CDR3 runs to 17 residues. Germline CDR1 MNHEY, CDR2 SMNVEV (reference sequence). The CDR3 spells CASSLKGEEQRGWPQHF. In DNA form, the CDR3 reads TGTGCCAGCAGTTTAAAAGGGGAAGAACAGCGGGGGTGGCCCCAGCATTTT.

The chain combines TRBV24-1 with TRBJ1-2; D gene ambiguous. Trimming removed 9 bases at V and 2 bases at J, with 9 bases between. The CDR3 length is 12 residues. CDR1 KGHDR and CDR2 SFDVKD come from the germline V gene. The CDR3 coding sequence is TGTGCCACCTGGGCCGTGAACTATGGCTACACCTTC. Protein: CATWAVNYGYTF.

A remark on this clone: One end of the junction varies from germline; a read error may be responsible. The chain uses TRBV6-1 and TRBJ1-4; weak D call: TRBD1 (5 bases). This CDR3 contains 17 residues. Germline V gives CDR1 MNHNS, CDR2 SASEGT. DNA of the CDR3: TGTGCCAGCAGCGAAGGGTACCCGGGGGTTACTAATGAAAAACTGTTTTTT. Translating it yields CASSEGYPGVTNEKLFF.

This clone has just one count. The rearrangement links TRBV6-5 to TRBJ1-1; D is perhaps TRBD1 (6 bases). The V end lost 8 bases, the J end lost 0 bases, and 10 bases lay between the germline ends. CDR3 length: 13 amino acids. Per germline, CDR1 MNHEY and CDR2 SVGAGI. CDR3 sequence (DNA): TGTGCCAGCCGGTGGGACATGAACACTGAAGCTTTCTTT. Translation: CASRWDMNTEAFF.

The chain joins TRBV30 to TRBJ2-4; 8 nucleotides align to TRBD2. CDR3 length: 14 residues. The J segment lost 5 bases and the V segment lost 1 base, leaving 4 bases of the junction unmatched. CDR1 and CDR2 (germline): GTSNPN, SVGIG (reference sequence). The CDR3 sequence is CAWSAGGPENIQYF. The CDR3 nucleotides are TGTGCCTGGAGTGCGGGAGGGCCTGAAAACATTCAGTACTTC.

The chain links TRBV30 to TRBJ1-1; weak D call: TRBD1 (5 bases). This CDR3 contains 16 residues. Germline-derived CDR1 and CDR2 are GTSNPN and SVGIG (reference sequence). The V and J ends lost 8 bases and 0 bases respectively, with 22 bases between them. CDR3 coding DNA: TGTGCCCGATCACCCGGGGGGTCGACGATGAACACTGAAGCTTTCTTT. It specifies CARSPGGSTMNTEAFF.

The chain joins TRBV6-2 or TRBV6-3 to TRBJ2-2; possible D gene TRBD2, 6 bases. The length of the CDR3 is 16 residues. V dropped 2 bases and J dropped 0 bases, with 10 bases sitting between them. Per the germline V gene, CDR1 is MNHEY and CDR2 is SVGEGT. The CDR3 sequence is CASSYTGVTNTGELFF. CDR3 nucleotide sequence: TGTGCCAGCAGTTACACGGGGGTTACGAACACCGGGGAGCTGTTTTTT.

A few counts support this clone. The chain couples TRBV6-1 to TRBJ1-1, with D uncertain. Deletions cut 3 bases from V and 4 bases from J, with 15 bases between. Per the germline V gene, CDR1 is MNHNS and CDR2 is SASEGT. This CDR3 is 15 amino acids long. The CDR3 region has the DNA TGTGCCAGCAGTGACCCCCCTGCAGGAATCACTGAAGCTTTCTTT. It codes for CASSDPPAGITEAFF.

This clone was seen a single time. The V gene is TRBV30, the J gene TRBJ2-3; weak D call: TRBD2 (6 bases). This CDR3 spans 18 amino acids. The germline V and J ends were trimmed by 2 bases and 4 bases, with 25 bases remaining between them. Looked up from germline, CDR1 is GTSNPN and CDR2 is SVGIG (reference sequence). The CDR3 spells CAWSSAGGTQVGADTQYF. The DNA of the CDR3 is TGTGCCTGGAGTTCAGCCGGCGGGACTCAGGTTGGAGCAGATACGCAGTATTTT.

The genes are TRBV11-3 and TRBJ2-1, with 15 nucleotides matching TRBD2. The CDR3 sequence is 16 residues long. The germline gives CDR1 SGHNT, CDR2 YENEEA. Trimming cost V 5 bases and J 9 bases; bases outside gene matches: 8. This CDR3 reads CASSAGLAGGGGEQFF. For the CDR3, the DNA is TGTGCCAGCAGCGCGGGACTAGCGGGAGGAGGCGGTGAGCAGTTCTTC.

The V call is TRBV7-9, the J call TRBJ2-3; D is unresolved. V dropped 8 bases and J dropped 8 bases, with 20 bases sitting between them. CDR1 and CDR2 (germline): SEHNR, FQNEAQ (reference sequence). CDR3 length: 14 amino acids. The CDR3 bases are TGTGCCAGCGGCGGCCTGCTCGGTCATGGTACGCAGTATTTT. This encodes CASGGLLGHGTQYF.

V usage is TRBV18 and J usage is TRBJ1-4; possible D gene TRBD1, 6 bases. Germline V CDR1 and CDR2: KGHSH, LQKENI. Trimming took off 1 base at V and 6 bases at J, with 12 bases between the two ends. The CDR3 runs to 15 residues. Here the CDR3 DNA reads TGTGCCAGCTCACCACAGGGGGTTCGGGATGAAAAACTGTTTTTT. Its protein is CASSPQGVRDEKLFF.